The 10 T cell receptor beta chains reported below all come from one sample, sequenced in a study of CD8+CD57+ T cells in acquired aplastic anemia. Template material for TCR beta VDJ and CDR3 profiling consisted of genomic DNA. TCRdb reprocessed the reads with MiXCR, giving one entry per CDR3 protein. The sample consists of 180,000 or so distinct CDR3 sequences, 45% to 55% of them appearing once. Patients included in sequencing had previously demonstrated CD8+CD57+ cell expansion by flow cytometry. Sample: sorted CD4+, CD8+, or CD8+CD57+ T cells (not recorded which) from PBMCs. These receptors were obtained from a human donor with aplastic anemia.

V gene TRBV20-1 combines with J gene TRBJ2-7; D is unresolved. Trimming took off 5 bases at V and 6 bases at J, with 11 bases between the two ends. Germline V CDR1 and CDR2: DFQATT, SNEGSKA (reference sequence). The CDR3 is 11 amino acids. CDR3 sequence: CSAVPLGEQYF. The CDR3 region has the DNA TGCAGTGCTGTACCCCTAGGCGAGCAGTACTTC.

The sample holds one count of this clonotype. The J gene is TRBJ1-3, the V gene TRBV20-1, with TRBD1 identical over 11 bases. The CDR3 runs 16 residues. Germline CDR1 reads DFQATT; CDR2 reads SNEGSKA (reference sequence). V lost 5 bases, J lost 2 bases, and 8 bases stayed unmatched. The CDR3 DNA reads as TGCAGTGCTGTAAGGGACAGGGGGAGCGCTGGAAACACCATATATTTT. It yields the protein CSAVRDRGSAGNTIYF.

The rearrangement uses TRBV7-9 and TRBJ2-2; D gene uncertain. From germline, CDR1 is SEHNR and CDR2 FQNEAQ (reference sequence). Between the trimmed V and J ends, which lost 1 base and 8 bases, there was a span of 8 bases. This CDR3 comprises 13 residues. This chain's CDR3 is CASSLEALGELFF. CDR3 sequence (DNA): TGTGCCAGCAGCTTAGAGGCGCTAGGGGAGCTGTTTTTT.

This clonotype was observed many times. The chain carries TRBV11-1 and TRBJ2-5; 7 bases agree with TRBD2. V was clipped by 5 bases and J by 5 bases; unmatched bases: 8. The V gene's germline CDR1 is SGHAT and CDR2 FQDESV (reference sequence). The CDR3 has 14 residues. The CDR3 DNA reads TGTGCCAGCAGCCGGGGGGACTCCGGGGAGACCCAGTACTTC. The encoded protein is CASSRGDSGETQYF.

This clonotype came up a few times. V usage is TRBV11-3 and J usage is TRBJ2-1; D call uncertain. This CDR3 has 13 amino acids. Germline CDR1 and CDR2: SGHNT and YENEEA. V lost 2 bases and J lost 5, with 7 bases in between. The CDR3 DNA is TGTGCCAGCAGCTTATCACTGAACAATGAGCAGTTCTTC. As protein: CASSLSLNNEQFF.

This clonotype was seen many times. DNA of the CDR3: TGCGCCAGCAGCTTGGGTACAGGGTCACCTTACAATGAGCAGTTCTTC. Amino acids: CASSLGTGSPYNEQFF. J is TRBJ2-1 and V is TRBV5-1, with D perhaps matching TRBD1 (6 bases). Germline lookup yields CDR1 SGHRS and CDR2 YFSETQ. Trimming pared 0 bases from V and 4 bases from J, leaving 14 bases between. The CDR3 is 16 residues long.

This clonotype was observed a few times. V and J are TRBV2 and TRBJ2-7; D gene unclear. The CDR3 has 13 amino acids. From germline, CDR1 is SNHLY and CDR2 FYNNEI. The CDR3 coding sequence is TGTGCTAGTTTGGGTGTCACTACCTACGAGCAGTACTTC. Amino acids: CASLGVTTYEQYF.

This clonotype was seen repeatedly, ten times or more. The chain couples TRBV20-1 to TRBJ2-2, with a possible D match to TRBD2 (6 bases). There are 15 residues in the CDR3. Per the germline V gene, CDR1 is DFQATT and CDR2 is SNEGSKA (reference sequence). Deletions cut 1 base from V and 7 bases from J, with 16 bases between. CDR3 residues: CSARGEAGFGGELFF. CDR3 coding DNA: TGCAGTGCTAGAGGGGAGGCCGGGTTTGGCGGGGAGCTGTTTTTT.

There are a few counts of this clonotype. The chain has TRBV6-1 and TRBJ1-1; D perhaps matches TRBD1 (6 bases). Germline V lookup: CDR1 MNHNS, CDR2 SASEGT. V shed 5 bases and J shed 4 bases, with 17 bases lying between them. CDR3 length: 15 residues. CDR3 DNA: TGTGCCAGCAGTCCACTTAGGAGGGGGTTCACTGAAGCTTTCTTT. This encodes CASSPLRRGFTEAFF.

Worth noting for this clonotype: The conserved final phenylalanine or tryptophan is absent from the CDR3, which likely points to a read error. The chain has TRBV10-2 and TRBJ1-4, with TRBD1 identical over 9 bases. Germline V gene lookup returns CDR1 WSHSY and CDR2 SAAADI. The CDR3 is made up of 14 amino acids. The CDR3 reads CASSGGQGREKLFC. The CDR3 coding sequence is TGCGCCAGTAGTGGGGGACAGGGACGCGAAAAACTGTTTTGT.